This T cell receptor beta chain was captured in a study of T cell responses to AZD1222 COVID-19 vaccine. Notes on the study in general: The study reported that nearly half of spike-specific TCRs target unmutated variant regions.

Second-dose intervals near 4 or 12 weeks were combined. This CDR3 region has 14 residues. The germline V gene has CDR1 LNHDA and CDR2 SQIVND (reference sequence). The ends were cut back, 3 bases at V and 4 bases at J, with 13 bases in the middle. This table comes from immunoSEQ multiplex PCR, and its TCRdb copy is limited to in-frame clones, with some not included. The table has 98,000 or so clones, around nine tenths seen once. As for this clone: Its matching antigen is unknown.

V is TRBV19 and J is TRBJ2-7; D may be TRBD1 or TRBD2 (6 bases each). This receptor was obtained from an adult who received the AZD1222 COVID-19 vaccine. The sequences come from peripheral blood, collected 28 days after the second AZD1222 dose. CDR3 in amino acids: CASSIMGGEYEQYF. The CDR3 nucleotides are TGTGCCAGTAGTATTATGGGGGGCGAGTACGAGCAGTACTTC.